This section outlines one TCR beta chain sequence together with its context. Some clones are missing from TCRdb's copy, which holds only in-frame ones; the method was immunoSEQ multiplex PCR. The repertoire holds approximately 250,000 clones, roughly 90% seen once, with around 0.9% in the top ten. The sample comes from a study of blood T cell repertoires in COVID-19. Study information: The United States, Italy and Spain supplied acute and convalescent COVID-19 samples.

Specimen: PBMCs or T cells enriched from blood (not recorded which). This clonotype was obtained from a woman in her thirties who had recovered from COVID-19.

The CDR3 reads CARRGYGTEQYF. The CDR3 region has the DNA TGTGCCAGGAGGGGGTATGGGACCGAGCAGTACTTC. V usage is TRBV6-4 and J usage is TRBJ2-7, with D possibly being TRBD1 (6 bases). Germline V gene lookup returns CDR1 MRHNA and CDR2 SNTAGT. Trimming stripped 9 bases from V and 6 bases from J, with 15 bases between. The CDR3 sequence is 12 residues long.